This TCR beta chain was recorded in a study of coeliac disease. For this clone: No antigen is known for it.

This CDR3 region has 14 residues. Trimming cost V 1 base and J 4 bases, with 8 bases left between them. The germline CDR1 and CDR2 sequences are SEHNR and FQNEAQ (reference sequence). Profiled with immunoSEQ multiplex PCR; TCRdb holds only in-frame clones, not every one. This sample has approximately 4,000 clones, with around three fifths found just once. Findings of the study overall: Intraepithelial and lamina propria fractions were not highly pure, so cross-contamination was possible. Published gliadin-specific TRB sequences appeared in about 45% of the 18 coeliac samples, 1 of 6 controls.

The rearrangement joins TRBV7-9 to TRBJ1-5; D is unclear. The clonotype comes from a woman aged 25-40 years without celiac disease. What was sequenced was lymphocytes from the gut lamina propria. This CDR3 is CASSLESRNQPQHF. The DNA for the CDR3 is TGTGCCAGCAGCTTAGAATCCAGGAATCAGCCCCAGCATTTT.